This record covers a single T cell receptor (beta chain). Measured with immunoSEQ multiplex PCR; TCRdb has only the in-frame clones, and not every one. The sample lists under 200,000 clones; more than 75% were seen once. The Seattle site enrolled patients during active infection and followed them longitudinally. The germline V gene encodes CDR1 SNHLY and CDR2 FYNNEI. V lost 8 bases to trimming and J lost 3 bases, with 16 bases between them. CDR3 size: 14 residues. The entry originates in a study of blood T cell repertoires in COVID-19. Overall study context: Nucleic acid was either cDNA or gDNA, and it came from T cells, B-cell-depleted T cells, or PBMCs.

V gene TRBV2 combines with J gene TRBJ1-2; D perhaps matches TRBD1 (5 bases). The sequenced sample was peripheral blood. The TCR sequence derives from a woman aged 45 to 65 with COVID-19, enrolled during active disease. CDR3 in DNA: TGTGCCAGCGGGGTGGGGGGTAAGGACTATGGCTACACCTTC. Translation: CASGVGGKDYGYTF.